Detailed here is one T cell receptor (beta chain). Its antigen is undetermined. Genomic DNA belonging to each subset was distributed in equal measure over several immunoSEQ plates. Profiled with immunoSEQ multiplex PCR; TCRdb holds only in-frame clones, not every one. Here the sample spans millions of clones, about 95% being singletons. CDR1 is SGDLS, CDR2 YYNGEE, per germline. V lost 0 bases, J lost 3 bases, and 4 bases stayed unmatched. The CDR3 totals 16 residues. The data belong to a study of shared clonotypes between healthy human individuals. Study overall: Sampling drew on donors who were a couple of women and a few men aged 18 to 49. CD4 naive cells filled three plates per donor, CD4 memory three, CD8 naive two and CD8 memory one.

Study-level results: A reduction in generation probabilities was seen for non-shared clonotypes relative to those shared by all four donors.

The sequence was collected from a man aged 18 to 30 in good health. The chain couples TRBV9 to TRBJ2-1; 9 bases align to TRBD2. Sample: naive CD4+ T cells sorted from blood. Subset reported: CD45RA+ positively selected. CDR3 loop: CASSVEAGGLYNEQFF. The CDR3 DNA reads TGTGCCAGCAGCGTAGAGGCGGGGGGGCTCTACAATGAGCAGTTCTTC.